The sequence of this T cell receptor (beta chain) was determined in a study of blood T cell repertoires in COVID-19. Data came from immunoSEQ multiplex PCR; TCRdb stores just in-frame clones and leaves some out. The sample records 150,000 to 200,000 clones, 80% to 85% being singletons. This CDR3 spans 13 amino acids. Germline values: CDR1 WSHSY, CDR2 SAAADI. V lost 3 bases, J lost 11 bases, and 4 bases stayed unmatched. V usage is TRBV10-2 and J usage is TRBJ1-6; 7 bases are shared with TRBD1. The receptor was isolated from a woman in her thirties who had been exposed to COVID-19. The specimen was PBMCs or T cells enriched from blood (not recorded which). Written as DNA, the CDR3 is TGCGCCAGCAGTGAAGGGGGACAGCCACCCCTCCACTTT. Protein: CASSEGGQPPLHF.